This entry lists 9 T cell receptor beta chains sequenced from one sample in a study of blood T cell repertoires in COVID-19 (dated by TCRdb to about 2020). Library generation was performed with the immunoSEQ multiplex PCR assay. This immuneACCESS table, as held by TCRdb, lists in-frame sequences with V and J called but not all clones. Of the missing ones, under half trace to an unresolved V gene in checked studies; the others have no known cause. Counted in this sample were 200,000 to 250,000 clones; about 86% of them appeared once. 3% to 3.5% of the sample rests with the top ten. Sequences were obtained from PBMCs or T cells enriched from blood (not recorded which). The source is a woman aged 50 to 60 in a cohort exposed to, infected with or recovered from COVID-19 (not recorded which).

The chain employs TRBV7-2 and TRBJ2-7; 7 nucleotides align to TRBD1. Germline V gives CDR1 SGHTA, CDR2 FQGNSA. The V segment lost 4 bases and the J segment 5 bases; nucleotides outside the gene matches: 8. This CDR3 region has 14 residues. DNA of the CDR3: TGTGCCAGCAGCTCCCAGGGGGTTTACGACGAGCAGTACTTC. Translation: CASSSQGVYDEQYF.

This clone has only one observation. This rearrangement joins TRBV19 to TRBJ1-4; D unclear. This CDR3 region has 13 residues. Looked up from germline, CDR1 is LNHDA and CDR2 is SQIVND (reference sequence). CDR3 loop: CGSGDTRNEKLFF. CDR3 coding DNA: TGTGGGTCCGGTGACACCCGTAATGAAAAACTGTTTTTT. The whole variable domain, filled in from reference TRBV19 and TRBJ1-4, reads DGGITQSPKYLFRKEGQNVTLSCEQNLNHDAMYWYRQDPGQGLRLIYYSQIVNDFQKGDIAEGYSVSREKKESFPLTVTSAQKNPTAFYLCGSGDTRNEKLFFGSGTQLSVL.

The genes are TRBV15 and TRBJ1-1, with D possibly being TRBD1 (6 bases). The ends were cut back, 1 base at V and 1 base at J, with 10 bases in the middle. Per the germline V gene, CDR1 is LNHNV and CDR2 is YYDKDF (reference sequence). This CDR3 spans 15 amino acids. CDR3 sequence reads: CATSRGGQSNTEAFF. DNA for the CDR3: TGTGCCACCAGCAGAGGAGGACAGTCGAACACTGAAGCTTTCTTT.

The chain uses TRBV27 and TRBJ2-2, with 12 bases aligning to TRBD2. V shed 2 bases, J shed 6 bases, and the junction held 7 bases outside the gene matches. Germline CDR1 and CDR2: MNHEY and SMNVEV (reference sequence). The CDR3 covers 17 residues. Here the CDR3 reads CASSLLAGGLPAGELFF. The DNA of the CDR3 is TGTGCCAGCAGTTTACTAGCGGGGGGGCTCCCCGCCGGGGAGCTGTTTTTT.

CDR3: CAWGGRGTGPNYGYTF. CDR3 in DNA: TGTGCCTGGGGGGGACGCGGGACAGGACCTAACTATGGCTACACCTTC. This chain joins TRBV30 and TRBJ1-2; 8 bases are a match to TRBD1. The ends lost 5 bases at V and 0 bases at J; junction bases unmatched: 11. This CDR3 has 16 residues. Germline-derived CDR1 and CDR2 are GTSNPN and SVGIG (reference sequence).

The chain employs TRBV28 and TRBJ2-1; no clear D. From germline, CDR1 is MDHEN and CDR2 SYDVKM. CDR3 length equals 13 residues. The V gene lost 6 bases and the J gene lost 1 base, with 7 bases spanning the gap. The DNA for the CDR3 is TGTGCCAGCAGCTCCGCGTCCTACAATGAGCAGTTCTTC. This encodes CASSSASYNEQFF.

This sequence joins TRBV9 and TRBJ2-6, with TRBD1 identical over 9 bases. The length of the CDR3 is 17 residues. Germline V lookup: CDR1 SGDLS, CDR2 YYNGEE. V trimming: 3 bases; J trimming: 2 bases; junction bases outside the gene matches: 6. The CDR3 reads CASSDRTGVAGANVLTF. For the CDR3, the DNA is TGTGCCAGCAGCGACCGGACAGGGGTGGCTGGGGCCAACGTCCTGACTTTC.

The chain employs TRBV7-8 and TRBJ2-5; D not resolved. Trimming took 4 bases from V and 1 from J, leaving 13 bases between them. Germline-derived CDR1 and CDR2 are SGHVS and FQNEAQ. The CDR3 has 15 amino acids. The CDR3 loop is CASSSIVGRQETQYF. The CDR3 DNA is TGTGCCAGCAGCTCAATCGTGGGCCGCCAAGAGACCCAGTACTTC.

The chain joins TRBV30 to TRBJ2-5; 9 bases align to TRBD2. Per germline, CDR1 GTSNPN and CDR2 SVGIG (reference sequence). Trimming removed 0 bases from V and 5 bases from J; junction bases left unmatched: 7. The CDR3 length is 15 residues. DNA of the CDR3: TGTGCCTGGAGTGTAGGGCTAGCGGGGAGGGAGACCCAGTACTTC. It yields the protein CAWSVGLAGRETQYF.